The clone carrying this T cell receptor (beta chain) was counted once. This sample was included in a study of blood T cell repertoires in COVID-19. As for the study in general: The analysed material was cDNA or gDNA that came from T cells, B-cell-depleted T cells, or PBMCs.

The V and J ends lost 8 bases and 8 bases, in that order; junction bases with no gene match: 4. CDR1 and CDR2 (germline): MNHEY, SVGAGI. The CDR3 is 13 amino acids. Per the original data handling: Estimation of nucleated cell counts relied on the amplification of reference gene primers. Using immunoSEQ multiplex PCR, the repertoire was profiled, and TCRdb retains in-frame clones only, with some absent. V and J calls and clone size are copied from that table; D and trimming were computed from the DNA. This sample has around 400,000 clones, with around 90% found just once. The sequenced sample consisted of peripheral blood. This TCR was sampled from a man aged 40-50 years with acute or convalescent COVID-19. The genes are TRBV6-5 and TRBJ1-4, with 11 bases that match TRBD1. CDR3 sequence reads: CASFGQGAEKLFF. CDR3 DNA sequence: TGTGCCAGCTTCGGACAGGGGGCGGAAAAACTGTTTTTT.